This T cell receptor beta chain was identified in a study of control samples from healthy donors and cancer patients. This clone has a single count. The method was immunoSEQ multiplex PCR; TCRdb's version includes in-frame clones alone and lacks a portion of them. The table includes roughly 100,000 clones, roughly 90% detected once. Germline lookup yields CDR1 SGHNT and CDR2 YENEEA. The CDR3 sequence is 12 residues long. With 3 bases removed from V and 10 bases from J, the gap between germline ends came to 12 bases. The sequenced sample was PBMCs. The source is a man in his sixties with lung cancer. This chain links TRBV11-3 with TRBJ1-1; D is perhaps TRBD1 (6 bases). The CDR3 DNA sequence: TGTGCCAGCAGCTTGCAGGCCAGGGGAGCTTTCTTT. The encoded protein is CASSLQARGAFF.